The 27 T cell receptor beta chains below all came from one sample that was sequenced in a study of blood T cell repertoires in COVID-19. Some clones are missing from TCRdb's copy, which holds only in-frame ones; the method was immunoSEQ multiplex PCR. The table has about 360,000 clones, approximately 86% seen once. Sample: peripheral blood. All receptors derive from a human donor in a cohort sampled during active COVID-19.

The chain carries TRBV2 and TRBJ1-2; 7 bases fit TRBD1. This CDR3 has 13 amino acids. J was trimmed by 7 bases and V by 7 bases; bases with no gene match: 9. The germline CDR1 and CDR2 sequences are SNHLY and FYNNEI. CDR3 sequence reads: CASTVRGSSGYTF. The CDR3 bases are TGTGCCAGCACCGTCAGGGGGTCTAGTGGCTACACCTTC.

This sequence joins TRBV2 and TRBJ1-4; D is unresolved. Germline CDR1 reads SNHLY; CDR2 reads FYNNEI. V was pared by 1 base and J by 7 bases, with 10 bases between. The CDR3 has 14 amino acids. In nucleotides, the CDR3 is TGTGCCAGCAGTGAAGGGGGAGTAAGTGAAAAACTGTTTTTT. Encoded protein: CASSEGGVSEKLFF.

The V call is TRBV5-1, the J call TRBJ2-2, with D unclear. Germline CDR1 reads SGHRS; CDR2 reads YFSETQ. The V end was cut by 5 bases, the J end by 4 bases, with 9 bases between. This CDR3 is built from 13 residues. In DNA, the CDR3 is TGCGCCAGCAGAGTAGGCGGCACCGGGGAGCTGTTTTTT. Its translation is CASRVGGTGELFF.

The chain combines TRBV28 with TRBJ1-6; D is possibly TRBD1 (6 bases). Germline CDR1 is MDHEN and CDR2 is SYDVKM. V shed 7 bases and J shed 7 bases, with 17 bases lying between them. CDR3 length: 15 amino acids. Written as DNA, the CDR3 is TGTGCCAGCACCCCCCGGGCAGGGGAGAATTCACCCCTCCACTTT. It codes for CASTPRAGENSPLHF.

The rearrangement links TRBV6-5 to TRBJ1-2; 9 bases line up with TRBD1. CDR1 and CDR2 (germline): MNHEY, SVGAGI. The V and J ends lost 10 bases and 4 bases, in that order; junction bases with no gene match: 4. The CDR3 contains 12 residues. The CDR3: CATDRGFYGYTF. In DNA, the CDR3 is TGTGCCACAGACAGGGGGTTCTATGGCTACACCTTC.

The chain has TRBV7-9 and TRBJ2-1; TRBD1 is a possible D gene (6 bases). In germline, CDR1 is SEHNR, CDR2 FQNEAQ (reference sequence). V was clipped by 4 bases and J by 1 base, with 11 bases between them. The CDR3 covers 15 residues. CDR3 residues: CASSWTVSSYNEQFF. DNA of the CDR3: TGTGCCAGCAGCTGGACAGTCTCTTCCTACAATGAGCAGTTCTTC. Looking up the rest from reference TRBV7-9 and TRBJ2-1 gives the full variable domain: DTGVSQNPRHKITKRGQNVTFRCDPISEHNRLYWYRQTLGQGPEFLTYFQNEAQLEKSRLLSDRFSAERPKGSFSTLEIQRTEQGDSAMYLCASSWTVSSYNEQFFGPGTRLTVL.

The CDR3 region is CASSYRGQGEEKLFF. The CDR3 DNA is TGTGCCAGCAGTTACCGAGGACAGGGGGAAGAAAAACTGTTTTTT. J is TRBJ1-4 and V is TRBV6-6; TRBD1 matches 10 bases. The V and J ends lost 2 bases and 8 bases, in that order; junction bases with no gene match: 5. The length of the CDR3 is 15 residues. CDR1 is MNHNY, CDR2 SVGAGI, per germline (reference sequence).

Turning to this clone: Distinct nucleotide sequences in the sample also encode this CDR3. The chain couples TRBV19 to TRBJ1-5; D is ambiguous. V was cut by 1 base and J by 6 bases, with 4 bases left in between. Germline loops: CDR1 LNHDA, CDR2 SQIVND (reference sequence). The CDR3 contains 12 residues. The CDR3 loop reads CASSIAGQPQHF. As DNA, the CDR3 is TGTGCCAGTAGTATAGCGGGTCAGCCCCAGCATTTT.

The genes are TRBV6-5 and TRBJ2-1; 12 bases are shared with TRBD2. The CDR3 extends over 16 amino acids. With V trimmed by 4 bases and J by 7 bases, 8 bases remained unmatched. Per the germline V gene, CDR1 is MNHEY and CDR2 is SVGAGI. The CDR3, as DNA: TGTGCCAGCAGTTTCAGCCTAGCGGGGGGGCAGAATGAGCAGTTCTTC. Encoded protein: CASSFSLAGGQNEQFF.

The chain recombines TRBV2 with TRBJ1-1, with unresolved D. CDR1 and CDR2 (germline): SNHLY, FYNNEI. The CDR3 consists of 15 residues. Trimming stripped 6 bases from V and 1 base from J, with 15 bases between. CDR3 loop: CASSASRTTNTEAFF. CDR3 nucleotide sequence: TGTGCCAGCAGCGCAAGTAGGACTACGAACACTGAAGCTTTCTTT.

The chain has TRBV15 and TRBJ2-7; D is possibly TRBD1 (6 bases). Trimming removed 4 bases from V and 2 bases from J, with 12 bases in between. Germline V gene data show CDR1 as LNHNV and CDR2 as YYDKDF (reference sequence). The CDR3 totals 14 residues. CDR3 in amino acids: CATSNRVGAYEQYF. In DNA, the CDR3 is TGTGCCACCAGCAACAGGGTTGGAGCCTACGAGCAGTACTTC.

This chain links TRBV11-2 with TRBJ2-4; 8 bases align to TRBD1. V trimming: 5 bases; J trimming: 8 bases; junction bases outside the gene matches: 8. The CDR3 covers 14 residues. Germline CDR1 SGHAT, CDR2 FQNNGV. For the CDR3, the DNA is TGTGCCAGCAGCCTAAGGACAGGGAGTTACATTCAGTACTTC. Translating gives CASSLRTGSYIQYF.

The chain is built from TRBV6-5 and TRBJ1-5; possible D gene TRBD1, 5 bases. Between the trimmed V and J ends, which lost 6 bases and 4 bases, there was a span of 13 bases. Germline CDR1 is MNHEY and CDR2 is SVGAGI. CDR3 size: 14 residues. The CDR3 nucleotides are TGTGCCAGCAGCCGGGGACTGAAGAATCAGCCCCAGCATTTT. This gives the protein CASSRGLKNQPQHF.

V gene TRBV4-1 combines with J gene TRBJ2-7; 14 bases are a match to TRBD2. Trimming at V came to 2 bases and at J to 3 bases, leaving 6 bases not matched to a gene. From germline, CDR1 is MGHRA and CDR2 YSYEKL. The CDR3 covers 17 residues. CDR3 sequence: CASSQTSGLAGVYEQYF. DNA for the CDR3: TGCGCCAGCAGCCAAACCTCGGGACTAGCGGGAGTCTACGAGCAGTACTTC.

J is TRBJ2-3 and V is TRBV7-9; perhaps TRBD2 as D (7 bases). V was clipped by 7 bases and J by 1 base, with 15 bases between them. The CDR3 length is 15 residues. Germline lookup yields CDR1 SEHNR and CDR2 FQNEAQ (reference sequence). CDR3 nucleotide sequence: TGTGCCAGCACTCCCCGAGGGGGGGGCACAGATACGCAGTATTTT. Translating gives CASTPRGGGTDTQYF.

The rearrangement uses TRBV13 and TRBJ1-1; 11 positions agree with TRBD1. Germline CDR1 reads PRHDT; CDR2 reads FYEKMQ (reference sequence). J gave up 1 base and V 8 bases, and 0 bases lay outside the gene matches. This CDR3 is 13 amino acids long. CDR3: CASGTGGNTEAFF. The CDR3 DNA reads as TGTGCCAGCGGGACAGGGGGGAACACTGAAGCTTTCTTT.

The chain couples TRBV3-1 (or the pseudogene TRBV3-2) to TRBJ1-4, with D hard to call. Per germline, CDR1 LGHDT and CDR2 YNNKEL (reference sequence). The CDR3 sequence is 15 residues long. V was clipped by 1 base and J by 6 bases, with 12 bases between them. The CDR3 reads CASSQVPGLDEKLFF. The CDR3 nucleotides are TGTGCCAGCAGCCAAGTTCCGGGTTTGGATGAAAAACTGTTTTTT.

The V call is TRBV10-3, the J call TRBJ2-7; tentative D call: TRBD1 (6 bases). The germline gives CDR1 ENHRY, CDR2 SYGVKD. The CDR3 is made up of 13 amino acids. V lost 6 bases and J lost 4, with 13 bases in between. The CDR3 DNA reads as TGTGCCATCAGGGGGGACACATCTTACGAGCAGTACTTC. This encodes CAIRGDTSYEQYF.

The CDR3 here is CASRRGSGSSLFTDTQYF. CDR3 DNA sequence: TGTGCCAGCCGCCGGGGTTCCGGGAGCTCCCTATTCACAGATACGCAGTATTTT. This chain connects TRBV3-1 (or the pseudogene TRBV3-2) to TRBJ2-3; the D gene is possibly TRBD2 (6 bases). The V end lost 8 bases, the J end lost 2 bases, and 26 bases lay between the germline ends. Germline V lookup: CDR1 LGHDT, CDR2 YNNKEL (reference sequence). The CDR3 totals 18 residues.

In its sample, this clone was seen many times. The chain carries TRBV6-2 or TRBV6-3 and TRBJ1-2; 7 positions agree with TRBD1. The CDR3 length is 14 residues. The V and J ends lost 0 bases and 7 bases, in that order; junction bases with no gene match: 5. CDR1 MNHEY and CDR2 SVGEGT come from the germline V gene. CDR3 in amino acids: CASSYSQGGSGYTF. CDR3 nucleotide sequence: TGTGCCAGCAGTTACTCCCAGGGGGGATCTGGCTACACCTTC.

The genes are TRBV9 and TRBJ1-2; D remains ambiguous. The V end was cut by 0 bases, the J end by 4 bases, with 13 bases between. Germline V CDR1 and CDR2: SGDLS, YYNGEE. CDR3 length equals 15 residues. This chain's CDR3 is CASSVGRGGGYGYTF. The CDR3 bases are TGTGCCAGCAGCGTAGGACGGGGTGGCGGCTATGGCTACACCTTC.

This rearrangement joins TRBV7-3 to TRBJ2-1; D uncertain. Trimming removed 5 bases at V and 0 bases at J, with 11 bases between. The CDR3 sequence is 15 residues long. In germline, CDR1 is SGHTA, CDR2 FQGTGA. In DNA form, the CDR3 reads TGTGCCAGCAGCCCAACTCCGAGCTCCTACAATGAGCAGTTCTTC. Encoded protein: CASSPTPSSYNEQFF. Variable domain in full (rest from reference TRBV7-3 and TRBJ2-1): GAGVSQTPSNKVTEKGKYVELRCDPISGHTALYWYRQSLGQGPEFLIYFQGTGAADDSGLPNDRFFAVRPEGSVSTLKIQRTERGDSAVYLCASSPTPSSYNEQFFGPGTRLTVL.

The CDR3 loop is CASSSGLSNEQFF. CDR3 sequence (DNA): TGTGCCAGCAGTTCCGGACTCTCCAATGAGCAGTTCTTC. The rearrangement uses TRBV27 and TRBJ2-1, with a tentative D call TRBD2 (5 bases). The CDR3 consists of 13 residues. Germline V gives CDR1 MNHEY, CDR2 SMNVEV (reference sequence). With 4 bases removed from V and 6 bases from J, the gap between germline ends came to 10 bases.

This rearrangement joins TRBV5-4 to TRBJ1-2, with D tentatively TRBD1 (5 bases). Germline CDR1 SGHNT, CDR2 YYREEE (reference sequence). The CDR3 is made up of 13 amino acids. The V gene lost 1 base and the J gene lost 7 bases, with 11 bases spanning the gap. CDR3 residues: CASSLRQGSGYTF. As DNA, the CDR3 is TGTGCCAGCAGCTTGCGTCAGGGTAGTGGCTACACCTTC.

The chain recombines TRBV28 with TRBJ1-6; unclear D gene. Trimming pared 6 bases from V and 8 bases from J, leaving 20 bases between. The CDR3 length is 16 residues. Germline V gene lookup returns CDR1 MDHEN and CDR2 SYDVKM. CDR3 sequence reads: CASRHPRGPGDSPLHF. In nucleotides, the CDR3 is TGTGCCAGCAGGCACCCCCGAGGGCCGGGTGATTCACCCCTCCACTTT.

This clone was picked up many times. The identical CDR3 is also encoded by other nucleotide sequences in the sample. This chain connects TRBV7-2 to TRBJ2-1, with 10 bases fitting TRBD2. V was clipped by 5 bases and J by 3 bases; unmatched bases: 7. The CDR3 has 16 amino acids. Germline CDR1 SGHTA, CDR2 FQGNSA. The DNA of the CDR3 is TGTGCCAGCAGCCCCCGGCCTAGCGGGGGCTACAATGAGCAGTTCTTC. Translated, it gives CASSPRPSGGYNEQFF.

This clone was counted between two and nine times. CDR3 in amino acids: CASSLKTGNSYEQYF. CDR3 in DNA: TGTGCCAGCAGCTTAAAGACAGGAAACTCCTACGAGCAGTACTTC. V and J are TRBV7-3 and TRBJ2-7, with D possibly matching TRBD1 (6 bases). In germline, CDR1 is SGHTA, CDR2 FQGTGA. Trimming stripped 1 base from V and 0 bases from J, with 10 bases between. This CDR3 region has 15 residues.